One and the same sample provided the 18 T cell receptor beta chains below, sequenced in a study of spatial heterogeneity in lung cancer. The time point: sample taken at primary tumor resection. Whole RNA came from tumor, nontumor lung or frozen PBMC and was sequenced without being sorted. TCRdb ran MiXCR on the 5' RACE reads and lists one entry per CDR3 protein. In the table there are around 12,000 distinct CDR3 sequences, 17% of which are singletons. The sample consisted of PBMCs, taken at surgery. The receptors originated from a male donor with early-stage non-small cell lung cancer.

The chain employs TRBV28 and TRBJ1-1; 10 bases line up with TRBD1. The CDR3 totals 14 residues. CDR1 MDHEN and CDR2 SYDVKM come from the germline V gene. V shed 11 bases, J shed 3 bases, and the junction held 9 bases outside the gene matches. CDR3 residues: CAVPSGTGDTEAFF. CDR3 in DNA: TGTGCCGTGCCCTCCGGGACAGGGGACACTGAAGCTTTCTTT.

This chain links TRBV6-6 with TRBJ1-5; D is perhaps TRBD1 (6 bases). The V end was cut by 4 bases, the J end by 6 bases, with 13 bases between. This CDR3 is built from 14 residues. The germline gives CDR1 MNHNY, CDR2 SVGAGI (reference sequence). The CDR3 coding sequence is TGTGCCAGCAGTTCCCTCGGACAGATTCAGCCCCAGCATTTT. Its protein is CASSSLGQIQPQHF.

Ten or more counts support this clonotype. The chain recombines TRBV24-1 with TRBJ2-3, with D perhaps being TRBD1 or TRBD2 (5 bases each). CDR3 length: 13 residues. Trimming removed 10 bases from V and 2 bases from J, with 12 bases in between. Germline CDR1 KGHDR, CDR2 SFDVKD. This CDR3 is CATGTGPTDTQYF. As DNA, the CDR3 is TGTGCCACGGGTACGGGGCCCACAGATACGCAGTATTTT.

This clonotype appeared many times. J is TRBJ2-7 and V is TRBV3-1; D is tentatively TRBD1 or TRBD2 (5 bases each). The ends were cut back, 1 base at V and 0 bases at J, with 13 bases in the middle. CDR3 size: 16 residues. CDR1 is LGHDT and CDR2 is YNNKEL in the germline V gene (reference sequence). The CDR3 spells CASSQANQGRSYEQYF. In DNA, the CDR3 is TGTGCCAGCAGCCAAGCCAACCAGGGACGCTCCTACGAGCAGTACTTC.

This clonotype was seen many times. The rearrangement links TRBV5-1 to TRBJ2-5; possible D gene TRBD1, 6 bases. CDR1 and CDR2 from the germline V gene are SGHRS and YFSETQ. The length of the CDR3 is 14 residues. V lost 0 bases, J lost 2 bases, and 8 bases lay in between. The CDR3: CASSLGTAQETQYF. DNA of the CDR3: TGCGCCAGCAGCTTGGGGACAGCGCAAGAGACCCAGTACTTC.

This clonotype was counted at least ten times. The CDR3 DNA sequence: TGTGCCAGCGGGGGATCAGGGACGGGGACAGATACGCAGTATTTT. Its protein is CASGGSGTGTDTQYF. This chain joins TRBV28 and TRBJ2-3; D is possibly TRBD1 or TRBD2 (5 bases each). CDR1 and CDR2 (germline): MDHEN, SYDVKM. The CDR3 length is 15 residues. V shed 8 bases and J shed 3 bases, with 18 bases lying between them.

The CDR3 here is CASSTPGLAGNEQFF. CDR3 DNA sequence: TGTGCCAGCAGTACCCCGGGACTAGCGGGCAATGAGCAGTTCTTC. This chain links TRBV6-2 or TRBV6-3 with TRBJ2-1; TRBD2 matches at 12 bases. V was pared by 5 bases and J by 6 bases, with 5 bases of the junction left unmatched. The CDR3 length is 15 residues. CDR1 MNHEY and CDR2 SVGEGT come from the germline V gene.

V is TRBV11-2 and J is TRBJ2-7; 7 bases are shared with TRBD1. The germline V gene encodes CDR1 SGHAT and CDR2 FQNNGV. The V and J ends lost 3 bases and 6 bases, in that order; junction bases with no gene match: 8. This CDR3 is built from 14 residues. The CDR3 region is CASSLGQSKAEQYF. CDR3 sequence (DNA): TGTGCCAGCAGCTTGGGACAGAGTAAAGCCGAGCAGTACTTC. Together with reference TRBV11-2 and TRBJ2-7, the CDR3 gives the full variable domain: EAGVAQSPRYKIIEKRQSVAFWCNPISGHATLYWYQQILGQGPKLLIQFQNNGVVDDSQLPKDRFSAERLKGVDSTLKIQPAKLEDSAVYLCASSLGQSKAEQYFGPGTRLTVT.

This clonotype occurred many times. V and J are TRBV3-1 and TRBJ2-4, with TRBD1 as a possible D gene (5 bases). V gave up 1 base and J gave up 8 bases, with 12 bases separating them. Germline CDR1 reads LGHDT; CDR2 reads YNNKEL (reference sequence). The CDR3 length is 14 residues. The CDR3 nucleotides are TGTGCCAGCAGCCAAGTGGGGCTAGTTGACATTCAGTACTTC. Its protein is CASSQVGLVDIQYF.

This clonotype was observed many times. The chain joins TRBV6-6 to TRBJ2-1; D gene uncertain. This CDR3 has 13 amino acids. Germline CDR1 MNHNY, CDR2 SVGAGI (reference sequence). With 0 bases removed from V and 9 bases from J, the gap between germline ends came to 9 bases. The CDR3 loop is CASSYSPRLEQFF. CDR3 sequence (DNA): TGTGCCAGCAGTTACTCGCCTAGACTTGAGCAGTTCTTC.

This clonotype appeared many times. V and J are TRBV27 and TRBJ2-3; D not resolved. The germline V gene encodes CDR1 MNHEY and CDR2 SMNVEV (reference sequence). Trimming took off 6 bases at V and 0 bases at J, with 13 bases between the two ends. The CDR3 runs to 15 residues. The DNA for the CDR3 is TGTGCCAGCAGGTCCCTATTCCCTAGCACAGATACGCAGTATTTT. Its protein product is CASRSLFPSTDTQYF.

Concerning this clonotype: This may be a read error: a much more frequent sequence differs by one nucleotide. The rearrangement joins TRBV29-1 to TRBJ1-6; no definite D call. The CDR3 contains 15 residues. Germline V gives CDR1 SQVTM, CDR2 ANQGSEA. Trimming took off 5 bases at V and 9 bases at J, with 20 bases between the two ends. The CDR3 protein is CSVTSGSTTGSPLHF. The CDR3 DNA follows: TGCAGCGTTACATCTGGGTCCACAACGGGTTCACCCCTCCACTTT.

This clonotype was seen a handful of times. J is TRBJ2-1 and V is TRBV6-5; 8 bases map to TRBD2. This CDR3 is built from 15 residues. Germline CDR1 is MNHEY and CDR2 is SVGAGI. The ends lost 2 bases at V and 6 bases at J; junction bases unmatched: 6. In DNA, the CDR3 is TGTGCCAGCAGTTACACTACGGGAGGGCGCAATGAGCAGTTCTTC. It codes for CASSYTTGGRNEQFF.

This clonotype was seen at least ten times. The chain joins TRBV5-1 to TRBJ2-3, with 7 bases identical to TRBD1. Trimming at V came to 0 bases and at J to 8 bases, leaving 9 bases not matched to a gene. Germline lookup yields CDR1 SGHRS and CDR2 YFSETQ. The CDR3 covers 15 residues. CDR3 nucleotides: TGCGCCAGCAGCTTGGAACGGGGCCAGGGGGTTACGCAGTATTTT. This gives the protein CASSLERGQGVTQYF.

This clonotype was observed a few times. The chain carries TRBV7-8 and TRBJ1-1, with D maybe TRBD1 (5 bases). V gave up 1 base and J gave up 10 bases, with 7 bases separating them. The CDR3 is 11 residues long. The germline gives CDR1 SGHVS, CDR2 FQNEAQ. Here the CDR3 DNA reads TGTGCCAGCAGCTTAGGGGGGGGAGCTTTCTTT. Translating it yields CASSLGGGAFF.

As to this clonotype: This could be a read error, since a much larger clone is one nucleotide away. V and J are TRBV28 and TRBJ2-7, with D uncertain. The CDR3 extends over 14 amino acids. Germline values: CDR1 MDHEN, CDR2 SYDVKM. The CDR3 sequence is CASSLLRSPYEQNF. The DNA for the CDR3 is TGTGCCAGCAGTCTACTACGGTCCCCCTACGAGCAGAACTTC.

This clonotype was seen many times. The V call is TRBV6-5, the J call TRBJ1-1; the match to TRBD1 covers 7 bases. The V gene end was trimmed by 4 bases and the J gene end by 0 bases; junction bases not matched to a gene: 11. There are 17 residues in the CDR3. Looked up from germline, CDR1 is MNHEY and CDR2 is SVGAGI. In nucleotides, the CDR3 is TGTGCCAGCAGTTCCCTCCGGACAGGTTGGCTGAACACTGAAGCTTTCTTT. Encoded protein: CASSSLRTGWLNTEAFF.

The sample holds many counts of this clonotype. The V and J genes are TRBV7-2 and TRBJ1-1, with 7 bases identical to TRBD1. Germline V CDR1 and CDR2: SGHTA, FQGNSA. This CDR3 is 13 amino acids long. The ends lost 7 bases at V and 1 base at J; junction bases unmatched: 3. CDR3 in DNA: TGTGCCAGCACAAGACAGGGGAACACTGAAGCTTTCTTT. Protein sequence: CASTRQGNTEAFF.